This TCR beta chain was retrieved from a study of Ad26.COV2.S vaccination and SARS-CoV-2 variants. Turning to the study itself: A participant enrolled in the COV1001 Ad26.COV2.S trial arm provided the sample. Findings and caveats of the study: Non-spike TCR breadth did not differ much between vaccine and placebo recipients.

Data came from immunoSEQ multiplex PCR; TCRdb stores just in-frame clones and leaves some out. The repertoire holds roughly 350,000 clones, with 65% to 90% as singletons. The CDR3 runs 14 residues. Trimming pared 2 bases from V and 1 base from J, leaving 8 bases between. Per the germline V gene, CDR1 is SEHNR and CDR2 is FQNEAQ (reference sequence). The treatment is: some 20 received Ad26.COV2.S at low or high dose, single or two shots; roughly 5 received placebo; per-sample allocation not given. Samples analyzed were those drawn on day 63 after the first vaccine or placebo injection. This clone has ten or more counts. The antigen remains undetermined.

This sample comprised peripheral blood, obtained in a trial of Ad26.COV2.S vaccine versus placebo. This chain connects TRBV7-9 to TRBJ1-1, with D unclear. This clonotype was obtained from a person aged 18 to 65 who received the Ad26.COV2.S COVID-19 vaccine or a placebo. CDR3 protein: CASSLQRQNTEAFF. The CDR3 bases are TGTGCCAGCAGCTTACAGAGACAGAACACTGAAGCTTTCTTT.